Described below is a single T cell receptor beta chain sequence and its context. The data were taken from a study of blood T cell repertoires in COVID-19. Study-level information: Sites across the United States, Italy and Spain contributed samples from acute and convalescent COVID-19.

Trimming took off 4 bases at V and 2 bases at J, with 6 bases between the two ends. This CDR3 region has 13 residues. Sequencing was performed with immunoSEQ multiplex PCR; in TCRdb, only in-frame clones are kept and a portion is missing. This sample has 200,000 or so clones; 75% to 90% occur once, and the top ten carry about 6%. Sequencing was performed on peripheral blood. V gene TRBV12-3 or TRBV12-4 combines with J gene TRBJ1-5; unclear D gene. This TCR derives from a woman aged 40 to 50 with acute or convalescent COVID-19. The CDR3 spells CASSYSGNQPQHF. The CDR3 nucleotides are TGTGCCAGCAGTTATTCCGGCAATCAGCCCCAGCATTTT.